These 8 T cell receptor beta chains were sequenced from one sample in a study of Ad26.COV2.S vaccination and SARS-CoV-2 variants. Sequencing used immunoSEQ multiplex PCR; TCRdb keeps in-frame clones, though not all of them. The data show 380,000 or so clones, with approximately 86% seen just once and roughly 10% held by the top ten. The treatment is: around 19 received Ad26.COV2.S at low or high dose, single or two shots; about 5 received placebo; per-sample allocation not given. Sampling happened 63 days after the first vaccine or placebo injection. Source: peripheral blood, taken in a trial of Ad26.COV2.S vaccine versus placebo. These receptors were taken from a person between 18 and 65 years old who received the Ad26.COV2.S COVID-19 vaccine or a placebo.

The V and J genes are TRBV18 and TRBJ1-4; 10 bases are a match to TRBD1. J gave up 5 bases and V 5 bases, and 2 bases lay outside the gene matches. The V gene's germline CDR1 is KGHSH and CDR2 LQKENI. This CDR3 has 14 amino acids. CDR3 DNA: TGTGCCAGCTCAATGGACAGGGGGAATGAAAAACTGTTTTTT. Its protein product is CASSMDRGNEKLFF.

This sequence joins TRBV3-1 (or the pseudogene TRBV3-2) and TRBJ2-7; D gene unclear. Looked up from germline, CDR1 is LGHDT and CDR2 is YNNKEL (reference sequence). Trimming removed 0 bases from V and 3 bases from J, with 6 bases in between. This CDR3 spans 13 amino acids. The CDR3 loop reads CASSQDLNYEQYF. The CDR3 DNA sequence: TGTGCCAGCAGCCAAGACCTTAACTACGAGCAGTACTTC.

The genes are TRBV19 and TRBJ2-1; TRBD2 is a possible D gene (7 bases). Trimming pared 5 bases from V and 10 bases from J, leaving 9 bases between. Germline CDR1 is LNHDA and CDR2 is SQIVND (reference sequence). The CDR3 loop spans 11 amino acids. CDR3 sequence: CASSEGGEQFF. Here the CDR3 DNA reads TGTGCCAGTAGTGAGGGGGGGGAGCAGTTCTTC.

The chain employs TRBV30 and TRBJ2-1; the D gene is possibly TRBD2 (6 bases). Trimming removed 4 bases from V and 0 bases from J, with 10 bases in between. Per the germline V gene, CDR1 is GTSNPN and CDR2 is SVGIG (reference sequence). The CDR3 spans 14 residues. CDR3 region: CAWNSGVSYNEQFF. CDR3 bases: TGTGCCTGGAATTCGGGAGTCTCCTACAATGAGCAGTTCTTC.

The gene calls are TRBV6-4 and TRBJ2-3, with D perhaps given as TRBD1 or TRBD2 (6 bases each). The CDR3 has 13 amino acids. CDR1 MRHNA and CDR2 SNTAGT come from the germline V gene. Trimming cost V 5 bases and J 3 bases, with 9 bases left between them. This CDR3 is CASSRGPTDTQYF. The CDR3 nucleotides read TGTGCCAGCAGTCGGGGGCCTACAGATACGCAGTATTTT.

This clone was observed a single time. The CDR3 DNA is TGTGCCATCAGTGACCTAAGGACAGGGGCAGGGGGAGATACGCAGTATTTT. This translates into CAISDLRTGAGGDTQYF. This chain uses TRBV10-3 with TRBJ2-3, with 9 nucleotides matching TRBD1. Germline CDR1 reads ENHRY; CDR2 reads SYGVKD. The length of the CDR3 is 17 residues. V shed 3 bases and J 5 bases; nucleotides not matched to a gene: 12.

CDR3 sequence (DNA): TGCGCCAGCAGCTTGGCCGCGTTGAACACTGAAGCTTTCTTT. It codes for CASSLAALNTEAFF. The chain links TRBV5-1 to TRBJ1-1; no definite D call. Deletions cut 0 bases from V and 0 bases from J, with 6 bases between. CDR3 length: 14 amino acids. Germline V gene lookup returns CDR1 SGHRS and CDR2 YFSETQ. Combining the CDR3 with reference TRBV5-1 and TRBJ1-1 gives the whole variable domain KAGVTQTPRYLIKTRGQQVTLSCSPISGHRSVSWYQQTPGQGLQFLFEYFSETQRNKGNFPGRFSGRQFSNSRSEMNVSTLELGDSALYLCASSLAALNTEAFFGQGTRLTVV.

The CDR3 spells CASSQDRDSYSNQPQHF. DNA for the CDR3: TGCGCCAGCAGCCAAGACCGGGACTCCTATAGCAATCAGCCCCAGCATTTT. This chain uses TRBV4-1 with TRBJ1-5; a weak D match, TRBD1 (5 bases). V gave up 0 bases and J gave up 0 bases, with 12 bases separating them. This CDR3 spans 17 amino acids. Germline CDR1 and CDR2: MGHRA and YSYEKL.